The sequence of this TCR beta chain was determined in a study of blood T cells in healthy people across ages. Per individual sample, total RNA of at least 5 micrograms was extracted. V lost 9 bases and J lost 0, with 18 bases in between. Germline V gene lookup returns CDR1 MNHNS and CDR2 SASEGT. The CDR3 is 17 amino acids. The use of a sample-barcoded 5' primer and a J-beta primer mix characterized a second PCR of roughly 7 to 11 cycles. Using its own MiXCR run on the 5' RACE reads, TCRdb lists one record per CDR3 protein. Altogether almost 550,000 distinct CDR3 sequences are present, more than 20% being singletons, with the ten largest covering 7.5% to 9%. This clonotype was seen a handful of times. The same data also went into a second study, on T cells of mothers and their children.

This receptor was taken from a boy younger than 18 in good health. Sequenced input: blood. This chain uses TRBV6-1 with TRBJ1-6, with a weak D call TRBD1 (6 bases). For the CDR3, the DNA is TGTGCCAGACCTGACCGGGACAACAGCTCCTATAATTCACCCCTCCACTTT. It translates to CARPDRDNSSYNSPLHF.